These 9 T cell receptor beta chains originate from one sample sequenced in a study of graft-versus-host responses after intestinal transplantation. Clones were read by immunoSEQ multiplex PCR, and TCRdb kept only the in-frame ones, dropping some. The data hold tens of thousands of clones, with about 87% observed a single time. These TCRs are of unknown antigen specificity. Sequences were derived from unstimulated CD4+ T cells sorted from spleen or lymph node cells, sampled before transplant. These receptors all come from a human donor who was the organ donor for an intestinal transplant.

The chain employs TRBV5-5 and TRBJ2-3; a weak D match, TRBD2 (6 bases). The CDR3 sequence is 16 residues long. CDR1 is SGHKS, CDR2 YYEKEE, per germline (reference sequence). The V and J ends lost 4 bases and 1 base respectively, with 16 bases between them. For the CDR3, the DNA is TGTGCCAGCAGCCTGGGCGGGGCGGTTCGCACAGATACGCAGTATTTT. Translated: CASSLGGAVRTDTQYF.

This chain joins TRBV18 and TRBJ1-1, with D possibly being TRBD1 (5 bases). Per the germline V gene, CDR1 is KGHSH and CDR2 is LQKENI. V was cut by 7 bases and J by 2 bases, with 14 bases left in between. The CDR3 runs to 14 residues. The CDR3 region is CASYPGGRNTEAFF. CDR3 bases: TGTGCCAGCTACCCGGGGGGGAGAAACACTGAAGCTTTCTTT.

In DNA form, the CDR3 reads TGTGCCAGCAGCTTACTAGCGGGGGACACAGATACGCAGTATTTT. Its protein product is CASSLLAGDTDTQYF. The chain links TRBV6-5 to TRBJ2-3, with 11 bases matching TRBD2. Germline values: CDR1 MNHEY, CDR2 SVGAGI. This CDR3 has 15 residues. J was trimmed by 2 bases and V by 6 bases; bases with no gene match: 4.

The chain couples TRBV5-6 to TRBJ2-2; 9 bases are shared with TRBD1. CDR3 length: 15 amino acids. Germline assignment: CDR1 SGHDT and CDR2 YYEEEE. Germline trimming cut 5 bases from V and 3 bases from J; bases unmatched to any gene: 5. This chain's CDR3 is CASRRDRVDTGELFF. CDR3 nucleotide sequence: TGTGCCAGCAGGAGGGACAGGGTGGACACCGGGGAGCTGTTTTTT.

This clone was seen only a few times. J is TRBJ1-5 and V is TRBV28, with a weak D call TRBD1 (5 bases). The CDR3 has 12 residues. Germline values: CDR1 MDHEN, CDR2 SYDVKM. Trimming pared 7 bases from V and 7 bases from J, leaving 11 bases between. The CDR3 bases are TGTGCCAGCAAGGCAGGGCAACAGCCCCAGCATTTT. Amino acids: CASKAGQQPQHF. Based on the CDR3 plus reference TRBV28 and TRBJ1-5, the full variable domain is DVKVTQSSRYLVKRTGEKVFLECVQDMDHENMFWYRQDPGLGLRLIYFSYDVKMKEKGDIPEGYSVSREKKERFSLILESASTNQTSMYLCASKAGQQPQHFGDGTRLSIL.

The V and J genes are TRBV5-4 and TRBJ1-5; D may be TRBD1 (5 bases). Germline V lookup: CDR1 SGHNT, CDR2 YYREEE (reference sequence). The CDR3 is made up of 13 amino acids. Trimming shortened V by 5 bases and J by 5 bases, and 11 bases separated the two germline ends. As DNA, the CDR3 is TGTGCCAGCAGTGGGGGGTGGGATCAGCCCCAGCATTTT. It translates to CASSGGWDQPQHF.

This sequence joins TRBV23-1 and TRBJ2-5, with a possible D match to TRBD1 (6 bases). TRBV23-1 counts as an open reading frame of uncertain function. The CDR3 covers 14 residues. V lost 3 bases and J lost 5, with 13 bases in between. The CDR3 sequence is CASSQPGVDETQYF. CDR3 sequence (DNA): TGCGCCAGCAGTCAGCCAGGGGTGGACGAGACCCAGTACTTC.

J is TRBJ1-5 and V is TRBV30; D might be TRBD1 (6 bases). The CDR3 consists of 17 residues. V was trimmed by 0 bases and J by 1 base, leaving 16 bases between them. Germline loops: CDR1 GTSNPN, CDR2 SVGIG (reference sequence). As DNA, the CDR3 is TGTGCCTGGAGTGTTTGGCGGGGAGGGGGAAGCAATCAGCCCCAGCATTTT. It yields the protein CAWSVWRGGGSNQPQHF.

This clone is a singleton in its sample. The chain links TRBV6-1 to TRBJ1-4, with 9 bases that match TRBD1. Germline CDR1 reads MNHNS; CDR2 reads SASEGT. CDR3 size: 14 residues. J was trimmed by 3 bases and V by 7 bases; bases with no gene match: 3. The CDR3 DNA follows: TGTGCCAGCAATAACAGGGGGCCTAATGAAAAACTGTTTTTT. Translation: CASNNRGPNEKLFF.